This T cell receptor (beta chain) derives from a study of vaccination and CD4 T cells after COVID-19. TCRdb redid the calling of the PCR reads with MiXCR, one entry per CDR3 protein. The sample lists about 29,000 distinct CDR3 sequences, almost 50% occurring once. This clonotype showed up just a few times. Time point here: late sampling 161 to 241 days after vaccination in three convalescent patients. CDR1 is ENHRY and CDR2 is SYGVKD in the germline V gene. CDR3 length: 14 residues. The ends lost 2 bases at V and 3 bases at J; junction bases unmatched: 3. Specimen: CD4+ T cells from blood, collected about 7 months after SARS-CoV-2 vaccination. This receptor was taken from a human donor who had recovered from COVID-19. J is TRBJ2-7 and V is TRBV10-3; 8 nucleotides align to TRBD1. CDR3 region: CAISEGQGYYEQYF. The CDR3 DNA is TGTGCCATCAGTGAGGGACAGGGATACTACGAGCAGTACTTC.